This T cell receptor (beta chain) was identified in a study of OX40 agonist ivuxolimab in advanced cancers. Turning to the study itself: Melanoma, hepatocellular carcinoma, head and neck or renal cell cancer occurred in dose-escalation patients. Three patients, one with hepatocellular carcinoma and two with cutaneous melanoma, achieved partial responses.

The CDR3 runs 15 residues. J gave up 2 bases and V 5 bases, and 4 bases lay outside the gene matches. Germline loops: CDR1 LNHNV, CDR2 YYDKDF (reference sequence). Samples were taken at baseline and on day 1 of cycles 4 and 7. TCRdb's copy holds only in-frame clones and misses some; the assay was immunoSEQ multiplex PCR. The table shows tens of thousands of clones, with 93% occurring only once. This clonotype was sampled from an adult with an advanced solid tumor such as melanoma, head and neck, liver or kidney cancer. The material was CD4+ or CD8+ T cells sorted from blood, obtained in a trial of the OX40 agonist ivuxolimab. This chain joins TRBV15 and TRBJ2-1, with TRBD2 matching 9 bases. The DNA for the CDR3 is TGTGCCACCAGCCGGCTAGCGGGGCCCTACAATGAGCAGTTCTTC. Translating it yields CATSRLAGPYNEQFF.